Presented here are 16 T cell receptor beta chains from one specimen sequenced in a study of blood T cell repertoires in COVID-19. Repertoires were generated with immunoSEQ multiplex PCR, while TCRdb's copy carries only in-frame clones and drops some. Here the sample spans roughly 300,000 clones, around 86% being singletons. Sample: peripheral blood. These TCRs come from a human donor in a cohort sampled during active COVID-19.

This chain connects TRBV14 to TRBJ2-2, with 8 positions matching TRBD2. Trimming removed 1 base from V and 5 bases from J; junction bases left unmatched: 3. This CDR3 contains 15 residues. CDR1 is SGHDN, CDR2 FVKESK, per germline. The CDR3 reads CASSQAPGGTGELFF. In DNA form, the CDR3 reads TGTGCCAGCAGCCAAGCGCCGGGAGGGACCGGGGAGCTGTTTTTT.

This clone was found a few times. The V and J genes are TRBV5-1 and TRBJ1-6; no clear D gene. The germline CDR1 and CDR2 sequences are SGHRS and YFSETQ. Trimming removed 1 base at V and 7 bases at J, with 15 bases between. The CDR3 sequence is 16 residues long. In nucleotides, the CDR3 is TGCGCCAGCAGCTTGACAGCAAATGATAGAAATTCACCCCTCCACTTT. Translated, it gives CASSLTANDRNSPLHF.

Written as DNA, the CDR3 is TGTGCCAGCAGCGCGACTAGCTCCTACGAGCAGTACTTC. This sequence encodes CASSATSSYEQYF. The rearrangement links TRBV9 to TRBJ2-7; D is perhaps TRBD2 (6 bases). The germline V and J ends were trimmed by 3 bases and 0 bases, with 7 bases remaining between them. This CDR3 is 13 amino acids long. The V gene's germline CDR1 is SGDLS and CDR2 YYNGEE.

V and J are TRBV2 and TRBJ1-5; D unresolved. The germline CDR1 and CDR2 sequences are SNHLY and FYNNEI. CDR3 length: 15 residues. The ends were cut back, 8 bases at V and 5 bases at J, with 19 bases in the middle. CDR3 coding DNA: TGTGCCAGCGGAGGGTTGACAAGTTTTGATCAGCCCCAGCATTTT. The encoded protein is CASGGLTSFDQPQHF.

This clone was observed once. The chain couples TRBV5-1 to TRBJ2-4; weak D call: TRBD1 (5 bases). Germline CDR1 SGHRS, CDR2 YFSETQ. Between the trimmed V and J ends, which lost 1 base and 7 bases, there was a span of 9 bases. This CDR3 region has 13 residues. The CDR3 DNA sequence: TGCGCCAGCAGCTTGTGGGGCGGCAACATTCAGTACTTC. This encodes CASSLWGGNIQYF. The full variable domain, completed using reference TRBV5-1 and TRBJ2-4, is KAGVTQTPRYLIKTRGQQVTLSCSPISGHRSVSWYQQTPGQGLQFLFEYFSETQRNKGNFPGRFSGRQFSNSRSEMNVSTLELGDSALYLCASSLWGGNIQYFGAGTRLSVL.

This clone appeared a few times. The chain is built from TRBV11-2 and TRBJ2-3, with 8 bases fitting TRBD2. The CDR3 extends over 15 amino acids. J was trimmed by 4 bases and V by 5 bases; bases with no gene match: 8. CDR1 and CDR2 (germline): SGHAT, FQNNGV. The CDR3 spells CASSPRGDPPDTQYF. In DNA form, the CDR3 reads TGTGCCAGCAGCCCGCGGGGGGACCCACCAGATACGCAGTATTTT. The entire variable domain, with the rest obtained from reference TRBV11-2 and TRBJ2-3, is as follows: EAGVAQSPRYKIIEKRQSVAFWCNPISGHATLYWYQQILGQGPKLLIQFQNNGVVDDSQLPKDRFSAERLKGVDSTLKIQPAKLEDSAVYLCASSPRGDPPDTQYFGPGTRLTVL.

The chain combines TRBV19 with TRBJ1-4; D is possibly TRBD1 (5 bases). The germline CDR1 and CDR2 sequences are LNHDA and SQIVND (reference sequence). The CDR3 contains 16 residues. Trimming cost V 9 bases and J 3 bases, with 20 bases left between them. The CDR3 nucleotides are TGTGCCAGAGCGGGGTCGGAGGGGTCAGCTAATGAAAAACTGTTTTTT. This translates into CARAGSEGSANEKLFF.

The chain couples TRBV9 to TRBJ1-1; D possibly corresponds to TRBD1 (5 bases). Germline CDR1 reads SGDLS; CDR2 reads YYNGEE. This CDR3 contains 15 residues. V lost 0 bases, J lost 6 bases, and 15 bases lay in between. In DNA form, the CDR3 reads TGTGCCAGCAGCGTAGCTGCGGACACGAAGGCTGAAGCTTTCTTT. Translating it yields CASSVAADTKAEAFF. Based on the CDR3 plus reference TRBV9 and TRBJ1-1, the full variable domain is DSGVTQTPKHLITATGQRVTLRCSPRSGDLSVYWYQQSLDQGLQFLIQYYNGEERAKGNILERFSAQQFPDLHSELNLSSLELGDSALYFCASSVAADTKAEAFFGQGTRLTVV.

The chain couples TRBV7-8 to TRBJ1-5; a weak D match, TRBD1 (5 bases). The CDR3 sequence is 15 residues long. Trimming removed 1 base from V and 4 bases from J, with 11 bases in between. Germline V lookup: CDR1 SGHVS, CDR2 FQNEAQ. This CDR3 reads CASSLETELNQPQHF. The CDR3 region has the DNA TGTGCCAGCAGCTTAGAGACAGAGTTAAATCAGCCCCAGCATTTT.

The chain has TRBV5-1 and TRBJ2-1; D perhaps matches TRBD1 (6 bases). This CDR3 is built from 18 residues. V was cut by 4 bases and J by 4 bases, with 24 bases left in between. Germline loops: CDR1 SGHRS, CDR2 YFSETQ. Here the CDR3 DNA reads TGCGCCAGCAGCCGTCTTCCCGCCAGGGGCCTTCAATACAATGAGCAGTTCTTC. This translates into CASSRLPARGLQYNEQFF.

This chain connects TRBV10-3 to TRBJ1-3; TRBD1 might be the D (5 bases). Germline assignment: CDR1 ENHRY and CDR2 SYGVKD. The CDR3 consists of 14 residues. With 10 bases removed from V and 2 bases from J, the gap between germline ends came to 15 bases. This CDR3 reads CATSQGQAGNTIYF. The CDR3 nucleotides are TGTGCCACTTCCCAGGGTCAGGCTGGAAACACCATATATTTT.

The chain carries TRBV3-1 (or the pseudogene TRBV3-2) and TRBJ2-1, with TRBD2 matching over 9 bases. Trimming removed 2 bases from V and 14 bases from J; junction bases left unmatched: 4. CDR1 LGHDT and CDR2 YNNKEL come from the germline V gene (reference sequence). This CDR3 spans 12 amino acids. CDR3 protein: CASSQSGTSKFF. CDR3 DNA sequence: TGTGCCAGCAGCCAATCCGGGACTAGCAAGTTCTTC.

This rearrangement joins TRBV15 to TRBJ2-7; TRBD2 matches at 8 bases. This CDR3 contains 14 residues. The V and J ends lost 1 base and 6 bases, in that order; junction bases with no gene match: 5. The germline gives CDR1 LNHNV, CDR2 YYDKDF (reference sequence). CDR3 in amino acids: CATSRGSGIGEQYF. CDR3 nucleotide sequence: TGTGCCACCAGCAGAGGTAGCGGGATCGGCGAGCAGTACTTC. The full variable domain, rest sourced from reference TRBV15 and TRBJ2-7, is DAMVIQNPRYQVTQFGKPVTLSCSQTLNHNVMYWYQQKSSQAPKLLFHYYDKDFNNEADTPDNFQSRRPNTSFCFLDIRSPGLGDTAMYLCATSRGSGIGEQYFGPGTRLTVT.

This chain links TRBV29-1 with TRBJ1-2; tentative D call: TRBD1 (6 bases). In germline, CDR1 is SQVTM, CDR2 ANQGSEA. CDR3 size: 16 residues. V gave up 3 bases and J gave up 9 bases, with 26 bases separating them. The CDR3 sequence is CSVDHSTGNDGVSYTF. The CDR3 DNA sequence: TGCAGCGTTGACCACTCTACAGGGAACGACGGGGTGAGCTACACCTTC. The full variable domain, in which reference TRBV29-1 and TRBJ1-2 provide the parts outside the CDR3, is SAVISQKPSRDICQRGTSLTIQCQVDSQVTMMFWYRQQPGQSLTLIATANQGSEATYESGFVIDKFPISRPNLTFSTLTVSNMSPEDSSIYLCSVDHSTGNDGVSYTFGSGTRLTVV.

This chain connects TRBV10-3 to TRBJ2-1; 9 bases are shared with TRBD1. With V trimmed by 10 bases and J by 6 bases, 10 bases remained unmatched. CDR1 and CDR2 from the germline V gene are ENHRY and SYGVKD. CDR3 length: 14 amino acids. The CDR3 loop is CATLRGDRANEQFF. The CDR3 DNA reads TGTGCCACCCTGAGGGGGGACAGGGCCAATGAGCAGTTCTTC.

V is TRBV3-1 (or the pseudogene TRBV3-2) and J is TRBJ1-5, with D possibly being TRBD1 (6 bases). V was clipped by 2 bases and J by 4 bases, with 12 bases between them. The CDR3 has 15 residues. From germline, CDR1 is LGHDT and CDR2 YNNKEL (reference sequence). CDR3 sequence reads: CASSQYPTGNQPQHF. CDR3 DNA: TGTGCCAGCAGCCAATACCCCACAGGGAATCAGCCCCAGCATTTT.